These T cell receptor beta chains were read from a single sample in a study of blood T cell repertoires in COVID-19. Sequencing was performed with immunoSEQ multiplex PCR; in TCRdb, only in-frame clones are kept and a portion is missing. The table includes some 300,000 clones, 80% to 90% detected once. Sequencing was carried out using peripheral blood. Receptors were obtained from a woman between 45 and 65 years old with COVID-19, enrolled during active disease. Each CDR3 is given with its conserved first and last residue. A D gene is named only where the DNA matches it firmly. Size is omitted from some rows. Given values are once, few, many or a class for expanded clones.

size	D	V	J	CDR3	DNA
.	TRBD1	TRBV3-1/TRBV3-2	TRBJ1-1	CASRIGTGNTEAFF	TGTGCCAGCAGGATCGGGACAGGCAACACTGAAGCTTTCTTT
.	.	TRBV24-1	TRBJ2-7	CATSDPFRWTVTYEQYF	TGTGCCACCAGTGATCCCTTCCGCTGGACTGTTACCTACGAGCAGTACTTC
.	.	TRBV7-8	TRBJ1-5	CASSLGWGRGQPQHF	TGTGCCAGCAGCTTAGGCTGGGGAAGGGGTCAGCCCCAGCATTTT
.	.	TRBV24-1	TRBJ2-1	CATSDPGNSPNEQFF	TGTGCCACCAGTGATCCGGGGAACTCTCCCAATGAGCAGTTCTTC
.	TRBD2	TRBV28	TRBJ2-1	CASSNPGLALTGEFF	TGTGCCAGCAGTAATCCGGGACTAGCGCTCACGGGGGAGTTCTTC
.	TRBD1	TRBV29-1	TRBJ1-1	CSALGQGRTEAFF	TGCAGCGCACTTGGACAGGGACGGACTGAAGCTTTCTTT
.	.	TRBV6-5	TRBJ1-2	CASSYRGYGYTF	TGTGCCAGCAGTTATCGAGGGTATGGCTACACCTTC
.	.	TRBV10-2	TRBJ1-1	CASRHDTNTEAFF	TGCGCCAGCAGACACGACACGAACACTGAAGCTTTCTTT
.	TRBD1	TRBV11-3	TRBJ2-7	CASKIQQTGAEQYF	TGTGCCAGCAAAATTCAACAGACAGGGGCCGAGCAGTACTTC
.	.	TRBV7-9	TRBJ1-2	CASSLPHVGAYGYTF	TGTGCCAGCAGCCTCCCTCATGTAGGGGCCTATGGCTACACCTTC
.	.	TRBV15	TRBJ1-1	CATSRDSTLGRAAFF	TGTGCCACCAGCAGAGATTCCACTTTAGGCAGGGCGGCTTTCTTT
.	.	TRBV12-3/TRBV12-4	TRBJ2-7	CASRRDSSYEQYF	TGTGCCAGCAGGCGGGACAGCTCCTACGAGCAGTACTTC
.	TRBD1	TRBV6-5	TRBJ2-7	CASSYAGQGYEQYF	TGTGCCAGCAGTTATGCGGGACAGGGCTACGAGCAGTACTTC
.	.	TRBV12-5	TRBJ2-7	CASGNPETVTYEQYF	TGTGCTAGTGGTAACCCGGAGACAGTTACCTACGAGCAGTACTTC
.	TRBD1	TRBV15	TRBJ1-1	CATSRDLGQANTEAFF	TGTGCCACCAGCAGAGATCTGGGACAGGCGAACACTGAAGCTTTCTTT
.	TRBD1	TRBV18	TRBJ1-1	CASSPGTGNTEAFF	TGTGCCAGCTCACCTGGGACAGGGAACACTGAAGCTTTCTTT
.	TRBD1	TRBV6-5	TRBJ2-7	CASRGQGVVYEQYF	TGTGCCAGCAGGGGACAGGGGGTGGTCTACGAGCAGTACTTC
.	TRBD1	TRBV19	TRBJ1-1	CASMGTGADLLLAFF	TGTGCCAGTATGGGGACAGGGGCAGACCTCCTCTTGGCTTTCTTT
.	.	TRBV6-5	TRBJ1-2	CATKRDYGYTF	TGTGCCACTAAGCGGGACTATGGCTACACCTTC
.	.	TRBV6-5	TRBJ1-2	CASRDFSLGYTF	TGTGCCAGCAGGGACTTTTCTCTTGGCTACACCTTC
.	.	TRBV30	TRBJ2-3	CAWRGQEGTQYF	TGTGCCTGGAGGGGGCAAGAAGGTACGCAGTATTTT
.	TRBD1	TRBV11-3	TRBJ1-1	CASSPRTGGGTEAFF	TGTGCCAGCAGCCCTCGGACAGGGGGCGGAACTGAAGCTTTCTTT
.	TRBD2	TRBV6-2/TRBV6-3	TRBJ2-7	CASSPSLLAASYEQYF	TGTGCCAGCAGTCCAAGCCTACTAGCGGCCTCCTACGAGCAGTACTTC
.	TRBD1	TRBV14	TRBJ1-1	CASSPMTGGGTEAFF	TGTGCCAGCAGCCCCATGACAGGGGGCGGCACTGAAGCTTTCTTT
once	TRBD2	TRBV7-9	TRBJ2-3	CASSPRMWRESTDTQYF	TGTGCCAGCAGCCCGCGGATGTGGCGGGAGAGCACAGATACGCAGTATTTT
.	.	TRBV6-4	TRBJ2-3	CASSDPSTDTQYF	TGTGCCAGCAGTGACCCAAGCACAGATACGCAGTATTTT
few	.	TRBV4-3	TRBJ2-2	CASSQEPSATGELFF	TGCGCCAGCAGCCAAGAGCCTAGCGCTACCGGGGAGCTGTTTTTT
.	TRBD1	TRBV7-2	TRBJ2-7	CASSSPSIGQGWTYEQYF	TGTGCCAGCAGCTCACCATCTATCGGACAGGGGTGGACCTACGAGCAGTACTTC
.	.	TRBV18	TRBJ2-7	CASSTPRPRGREEQYF	TGTGCCAGCTCAACACCACGCCCTCGGGGAAGGGAAGAGCAGTACTTC
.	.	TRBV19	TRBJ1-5	CASKGDRLYNQPQHF	TGTGCCAGTAAAGGAGACAGATTGTACAATCAGCCCCAGCATTTT
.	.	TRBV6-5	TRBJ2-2	CASSLGVDTGELFF	TGTGCCAGCAGTCTAGGGGTTGACACCGGGGAGCTGTTTTTT
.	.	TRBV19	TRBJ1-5	CASSTYSRGRSNQPQHF	TGTGCCAGTAGCACTTACTCGAGAGGGAGAAGCAATCAGCCCCAGCATTTT
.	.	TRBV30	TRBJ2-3	CAWSIGVNTDTQYF	TGTGCCTGGAGTATCGGGGTAAACACAGATACGCAGTATTTT